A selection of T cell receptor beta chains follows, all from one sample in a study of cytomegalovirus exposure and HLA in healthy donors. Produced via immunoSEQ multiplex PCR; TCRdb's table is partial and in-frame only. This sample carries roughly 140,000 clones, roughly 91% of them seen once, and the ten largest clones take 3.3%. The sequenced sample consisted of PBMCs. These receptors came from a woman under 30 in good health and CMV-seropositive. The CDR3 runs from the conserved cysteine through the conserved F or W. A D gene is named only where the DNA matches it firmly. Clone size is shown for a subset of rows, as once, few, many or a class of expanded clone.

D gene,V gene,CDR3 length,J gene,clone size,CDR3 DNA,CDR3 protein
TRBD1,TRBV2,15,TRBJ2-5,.,TGTGCCAACACACAGGACAGGACCTCAGGAGAGACCCAGTACTTC,CANTQDRTSGETQYF
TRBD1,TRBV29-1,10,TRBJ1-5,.,TGCAGCCTTCCGGGACAGGGGGCAACTTTT,CSLPGQGATF
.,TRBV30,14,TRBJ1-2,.,TGTGCCTGGAGTGTGGACTCAGCTAACTATGGCTACACCTTC,CAWSVDSANYGYTF
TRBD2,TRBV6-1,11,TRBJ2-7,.,TGTGCCAGCAGTTACGGGGGGGAGCAGTACTTC,CASSYGGEQYF
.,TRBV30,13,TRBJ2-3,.,TGTGCCTGGAGCCCGGGAATCACAGATACGCAGTATTTT,CAWSPGITDTQYF
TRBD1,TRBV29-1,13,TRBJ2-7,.,TGCAGCGTGACCGGGACAGCGCTCTACGAGCAGTACTTC,CSVTGTALYEQYF
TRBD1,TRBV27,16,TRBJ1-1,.,TGTGCCAGCAGTTTGACAGGGGGCGCTTTGAACACTGAAGCTTTCTTT,CASSLTGGALNTEAFF
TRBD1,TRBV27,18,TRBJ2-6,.,TGTGCCAGCAGTTCCTCCGGGACAGTCCATTTTCGGGCCAACGTCCTGACTTTC,CASSSSGTVHFRANVLTF
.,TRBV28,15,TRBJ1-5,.,TGTGCCAGCAGTTTGGTTTGGGGGAGGGATCAGCCCCAGCATTTT,CASSLVWGRDQPQHF
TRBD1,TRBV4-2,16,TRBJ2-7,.,TGTGCCAGCAGCCAAGAAGGGACAGGGGGCATATACGAGCAGTACTTC,CASSQEGTGGIYEQYF
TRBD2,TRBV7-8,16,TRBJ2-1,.,TGTGCCAGCAGCCCTTCTAATGGCGGGAGTTCCGTTGAGCAGTTCTTC,CASSPSNGGSSVEQFF
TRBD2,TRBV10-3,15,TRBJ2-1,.,TGTGCCATCAGTGACGGGAGCGGGGGGTACAATGAGCAGTTCTTC,CAISDGSGGYNEQFF
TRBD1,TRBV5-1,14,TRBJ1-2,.,TGCGCCAGCAGCCCAGCGACAGGGCGTCACCTTGGGGCCTTC,CASSPATGRHLGAF
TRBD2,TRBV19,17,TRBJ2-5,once,TGTGCCAGTAGTAAAGGGACTAGCGGAAAGGGACGGGAGACCCAGTACTTC,CASSKGTSGKGRETQYF
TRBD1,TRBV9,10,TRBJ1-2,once,TGTGTCAGAAGGGGGCGAGGCTACACCTTC,CVRRGRGYTF
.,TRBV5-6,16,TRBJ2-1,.,TGTGCCAGCACTCGGGGGGCTAGCGTGATCCTCAATGAGCAGTTCTTC,CASTRGASVILNEQFF
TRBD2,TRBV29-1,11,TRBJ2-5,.,TGCAGCGTCGGGAGGGGGGAGACCCAGTACTTC,CSVGRGETQYF
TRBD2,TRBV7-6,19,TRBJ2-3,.,TGTGCCAGCAGCTTTCCACGCGCGAATTCTAGCGGGAGCACAGATACGCAGTATTTT,CASSFPRANSSGSTDTQYF
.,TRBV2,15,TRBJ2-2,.,TGTGCCAGCAGTGAACGAGGAACTAACACCGGGGAGCTGTTTTTT,CASSERGTNTGELFF
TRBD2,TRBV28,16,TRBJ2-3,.,TGTGCCAGCAGTGCCTTAGCGGGAGTGGGCACAGATACGCAGTATTTT,CASSALAGVGTDTQYF
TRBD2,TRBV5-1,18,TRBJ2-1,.,TGCGCCAGCAGCTTCTCTAGCGGGAGGGCGTTCTTCCACAATGAGCAGTTCTTC,CASSFSSGRAFFHNEQFF
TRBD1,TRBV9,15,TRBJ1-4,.,TGTGCCAGCAGCTCACGGGACAGGGTGGATGAAAAACTGTTTTTT,CASSSRDRVDEKLFF
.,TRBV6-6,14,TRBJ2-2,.,TGTGCCATTCCTGGGACTGCGAACACCGGGGAGCTGTTTTTT,CAIPGTANTGELFF
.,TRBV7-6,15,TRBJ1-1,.,TGTGCCAGCAGCTCGGGACGGGGGATGAACACTGAAGCTTTCTTT,CASSSGRGMNTEAFF
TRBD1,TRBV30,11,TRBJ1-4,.,TGTGCCTGGAGTTCCGGACAGGGTGTGTTTTTT,CAWSSGQGVFF
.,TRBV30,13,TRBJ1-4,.,TGTGCCTGGATGAAGGGGGGGGATGAAAAACTGTTTTTT,CAWMKGGDEKLFF
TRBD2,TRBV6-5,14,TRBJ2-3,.,TGTGCCAGCAGTTACGAAGCGGGAACAGATACGCAGTATTTT,CASSYEAGTDTQYF
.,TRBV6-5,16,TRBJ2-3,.,TGTGCCAGCAGTTTCCGTATGGGGCAGGGTAAAGATACGCAGTATTTT,CASSFRMGQGKDTQYF
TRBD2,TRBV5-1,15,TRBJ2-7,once,TGCGCCAGCAGCTCAGCGGGACTAGCTTCCTACGAGCAGTACTTC,CASSSAGLASYEQYF
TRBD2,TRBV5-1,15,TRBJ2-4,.,TGCGCCAGCAGCCCGTCTAGCGGGGCCAAAAACATTCAGTACTTC,CASSPSSGAKNIQYF
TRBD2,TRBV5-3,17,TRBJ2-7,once,TGTGCCAGAAGCTTGGCCGGTAGCGGGAGGTCCTCCTACGAGCAGTACTTC,CARSLAGSGRSSYEQYF
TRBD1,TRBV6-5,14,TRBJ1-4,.,TGTGCCAGCACCCGGGACAGGGGGCACGAAAAACTGTTTTTT,CASTRDRGHEKLFF
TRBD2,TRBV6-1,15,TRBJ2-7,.,TGTGCCAGCAGTGCTCTAGCGGGAGGTGTCTACGAGCAGTACTTC,CASSALAGGVYEQYF
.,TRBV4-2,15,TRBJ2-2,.,TGTGCCAGCAGCCAAGAGGGGCAGCCGGGCGGGGAGCTGTTTTTT,CASSQEGQPGGELFF
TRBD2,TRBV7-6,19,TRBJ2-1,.,TGTGCCAGCAGCTTACTCGGGACTAGTGCGGGGGGCTCCTACAATGAGCAGTTCTTC,CASSLLGTSAGGSYNEQFF
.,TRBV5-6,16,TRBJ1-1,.,TGTGCCAGCAGCTTGAAGTCAGGGGTCGGGGCCACTGAAGCTTTCTTT,CASSLKSGVGATEAFF
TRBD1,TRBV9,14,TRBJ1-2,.,TGTGCCAGCAGCGTACAGGGGGCAACGCATGGCTACACCTTC,CASSVQGATHGYTF
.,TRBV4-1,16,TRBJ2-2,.,TGCGCCAGCAGCCAACGGAGGGCCGGGCACACCGGGGAGCTGTTTTTT,CASSQRRAGHTGELFF
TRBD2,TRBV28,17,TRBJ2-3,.,TGTGCCAGCAGCCTCTCGATAGCGGGAGGGAGCACAGATACGCAGTATTTT,CASSLSIAGGSTDTQYF
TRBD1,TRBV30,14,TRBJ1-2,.,TGTGCCTGGAGTTTGGGGACAGGGGGCTATGGCTACACCTTC,CAWSLGTGGYGYTF
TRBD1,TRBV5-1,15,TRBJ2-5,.,TGCGCCAGCAGCTTGGTAGCGACAGGGGCAGAGACCCAGTACTTC,CASSLVATGAETQYF
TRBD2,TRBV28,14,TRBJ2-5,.,TGTGCTGTGCATTCGGGGACTAACTTGGAGACCCAGTACTTC,CAVHSGTNLETQYF